A single sample is the source of the 5 T cell receptor beta chains below, sequenced in a study of regulatory T cells in long-lasting Graves disease. This sample's time point: newly diagnosed GD, antithyroid drugs for less than 3 months. Following extraction of RNA from PBMCs, that RNA was used to make the TCR library. Investigators prepared the TCR beta libraries by applying iRepertoire HTBI primers and Arm-PCR of CDR3 regions. TCRdb reanalysed the multiplex PCR reads using MiXCR and keeps one entry per CDR3 protein. Counted here are some 500,000 distinct CDR3 sequences, roughly 16% occurring once; the ten biggest clones make up roughly 25%. These records were also assigned to another study, of T cells in Graves' hyperthyroidism and ophthalmopathy.

Source: peripheral blood mononuclear cells (PBMCs), taken at new diagnosis, from a patient treated with antithyroid drugs. The receptors were sampled from a woman aged 40 to 65 with Graves disease.

This clonotype was recorded many times. The chain joins TRBV4-1 to TRBJ1-1; D is ambiguous. The CDR3 is made up of 13 amino acids. CDR1 and CDR2 (germline): MGHRA, YSYEKL. Trimming pared 0 bases from V and 1 base from J, leaving 3 bases between. CDR3 loop: CASSQERNTEAFF. DNA for the CDR3: TGCGCCAGCAGCCAAGAAAGGAACACTGAAGCTTTCTTT.

This clonotype was counted between two and nine times. The conserved phenylalanine or tryptophan normally closing the CDR3 is absent here, so this likely arose from a read error. The chain employs TRBV12-5 and TRBJ1-1; D perhaps matches TRBD1 (6 bases). The CDR3 is 13 amino acids. Germline-derived CDR1 and CDR2 are LGHNT and FRNRAP. V lost 6 bases and J lost 5, with 13 bases in between. CDR3 loop: CASGPTGGTEAFC. CDR3 in DNA: TGTGCTAGTGGACCGACAGGCGGTACTGAAGCTTTCTGT.

A word on this clonotype: As the CDR3 is not closed by the conserved phenylalanine or tryptophan, this likely results from a read error. The DNA is left out, because the CDR3 cannot be placed on it with certainty; the CDR3 is given as TCRdb lists it. The rearrangement joins TRBV28 to TRBJ2-7; the DNA was not used to check the table's D call, TRBD1. Germline CDR1 is MDHEN and CDR2 is SYDVKM. Including both end residues, the CDR3 is 11 amino acids long. The CDR3: CASSSPGQGAI.

This clonotype appeared many times. The chain recombines TRBV12-3 or TRBV12-4 with TRBJ1-1, with 7 bases that match TRBD1. V lost 7 bases and J lost 7; bases outside the gene matches: 6. The CDR3 is 12 residues long. Here the CDR3 reads CASNPGQLEAFF. CDR3 nucleotide sequence: TGTGCCAGCAACCCGGGACAGCTTGAAGCTTTCTTT.

This clonotype came up a few times. This chain connects TRBV20-1 to TRBJ1-2; D is perhaps TRBD1 (5 bases). Trimming pared 5 bases from V and 1 base from J, leaving 8 bases between. The germline V gene encodes CDR1 DFQATT and CDR2 SNEGSKA (reference sequence). This CDR3 is built from 12 residues. CDR3 region: CSAEDNNYGYTF. CDR3 DNA sequence: TGCAGTGCTGAGGACAATAACTATGGCTACACCTTC.